This TCR beta chain is drawn from a study of blood T cell repertoires in COVID-19. The wider study: Whether acute or convalescent, the COVID-19 samples came from the United States, Italy and Spain. T cells, B-cell-depleted T cells, or PBMCs provided the cDNA or gDNA that served as material.

Authors' processing steps: Amplification of reference gene primers provided the estimated nucleated cell counts. The data were produced by immunoSEQ multiplex PCR, yet TCRdb's version contains in-frame clones alone and is incomplete. The V and J calls and clone size come from that table; D and trimming were worked out from the DNA. The sample records approximately 210,000 clones, around 80% being singletons. In germline, CDR1 is MNHNY, CDR2 SVGAGI (reference sequence). This CDR3 is 11 amino acids long. V lost 8 bases to trimming and J lost 3 bases, with 8 bases between them. Specimen: peripheral blood. This TCR came from a woman in her 40s with acute or convalescent COVID-19. The J gene is TRBJ2-7, the V gene TRBV6-6, with D tentatively TRBD1 (6 bases). DNA for the CDR3: TGTGCCAGCGGGACAATCTACGAGCAGTACTTC. Translated: CASGTIYEQYF.